The 11 T cell receptor beta chains presented below share a single source sample, sequenced in a study of OX40 agonist ivuxolimab in advanced cancers. Sequencing was performed with immunoSEQ multiplex PCR; in TCRdb, only in-frame clones are kept and a portion is missing. The sample lists tens of thousands of clones; more than 65% were seen once. Sample: CD4+ or CD8+ T cells sorted from blood, taken in a trial of the OX40 agonist ivuxolimab. Every receptor here comes from an adult with an advanced solid tumor such as melanoma, head and neck, liver or kidney cancer.

The V call is TRBV4-1, the J call TRBJ2-2, with unresolved D. Germline loops: CDR1 MGHRA, CDR2 YSYEKL. The CDR3 is made up of 14 amino acids. V was trimmed by 6 bases and J by 1 base, leaving 9 bases between them. The CDR3 coding sequence is TGCGCCAGCAGGCTGAAGGGGAACACCGGGGAGCTGTTTTTT. Translating it yields CASRLKGNTGELFF.

Comment on this clone: A junction boundary mismatches the germline segment, possibly from a read error. The gene calls are TRBV7-2 and TRBJ2-7; D is unresolved. Germline V gives CDR1 SGHTA, CDR2 FQGNSA. There are 12 residues in the CDR3. CDR3 DNA: TGTGCCAGCAGCGTAAGGACGGGCGAGCAGCACTTC. It is translated as CASSVRTGEQHF.

This clone showed up just a few times. This chain uses TRBV9 with TRBJ2-7, with TRBD1 matching 12 bases. J lost 7 bases, V lost 0 bases, and 8 bases had no gene match. The CDR3 covers 16 residues. Germline lookup yields CDR1 SGDLS and CDR2 YYNGEE. CDR3 sequence: CASSVGPGQGAGEQYF. For the CDR3, the DNA is TGTGCCAGCAGCGTAGGACCGGGACAGGGGGCTGGTGAGCAGTACTTC.

V and J are TRBV5-1 and TRBJ2-1; the D gene could be TRBD1 or TRBD2 (6 bases each). The V end lost 6 bases, the J end lost 3 bases, and 13 bases lay between the germline ends. The germline gives CDR1 SGHRS, CDR2 YFSETQ. This CDR3 region has 14 residues. CDR3 in amino acids: CASKGGGDYNEQFF. Here the CDR3 DNA reads TGCGCCAGCAAGGGGGGCGGGGACTACAATGAGCAGTTCTTC.

The V and J genes are TRBV5-1 and TRBJ2-3; D is unclear. In germline, CDR1 is SGHRS, CDR2 YFSETQ. The CDR3 is made up of 14 amino acids. V was trimmed by 2 bases and J by 2 bases, leaving 9 bases between them. Here the CDR3 DNA reads TGCGCCAGCAGCTTTGGGGTCATCACAGATACGCAGTATTTT. Its protein is CASSFGVITDTQYF.

This chain links TRBV7-9 with TRBJ1-1; no definite D call. This CDR3 region has 14 residues. V was pared by 5 bases and J by 2 bases, with 12 bases between. Looked up from germline, CDR1 is SEHNR and CDR2 is FQNEAQ (reference sequence). The CDR3 sequence: CASSPGLINTEAFF. CDR3 bases: TGTGCCAGCAGCCCCGGACTGATAAACACTGAAGCTTTCTTT. Supplemented by reference TRBV7-9 and TRBJ1-1, the full variable domain reads DTGVSQNPRHKITKRGQNVTFRCDPISEHNRLYWYRQTLGQGPEFLTYFQNEAQLEKSRLLSDRFSAERPKGSFSTLEIQRTEQGDSAMYLCASSPGLINTEAFFGQGTRLTVV.

This chain uses TRBV5-4 with TRBJ2-5; D possibly corresponds to TRBD1 (6 bases). V was cut by 3 bases and J by 0 bases, with 15 bases left in between. The germline CDR1 and CDR2 sequences are SGHNT and YYREEE (reference sequence). This CDR3 contains 16 residues. The CDR3 sequence is CASSWELQGNQETQYF. DNA for the CDR3: TGTGCCAGCAGCTGGGAACTACAGGGAAACCAAGAGACCCAGTACTTC.

The CDR3 loop is CAITPRVNTEAFF. The CDR3 region has the DNA TGTGCCATCACCCCCAGGGTGAACACTGAAGCTTTCTTT. The rearrangement joins TRBV10-3 to TRBJ1-1; perhaps TRBD1 as D (5 bases). Deletions cut 7 bases from V and 0 bases from J, with 9 bases between. Germline loops: CDR1 ENHRY, CDR2 SYGVKD. The length of the CDR3 is 13 residues.

The gene calls are TRBV28 and TRBJ2-1, with TRBD1 as a possible D gene (5 bases). The CDR3 has 14 residues. The V and J ends lost 7 bases and 7 bases respectively, with 17 bases between them. CDR1 is MDHEN and CDR2 is SYDVKM in the germline V gene. CDR3 sequence reads: CASTLAGMFNEQFF. The DNA for the CDR3 is TGTGCCAGCACCTTAGCAGGGATGTTTAATGAGCAGTTCTTC. The whole variable domain, remainder taken from reference TRBV28 and TRBJ2-1, is DVKVTQSSRYLVKRTGEKVFLECVQDMDHENMFWYRQDPGLGLRLIYFSYDVKMKEKGDIPEGYSVSREKKERFSLILESASTNQTSMYLCASTLAGMFNEQFFGPGTRLTVL.

The gene calls are TRBV5-1 and TRBJ2-1; 7 nucleotides match TRBD2. CDR1 is SGHRS and CDR2 is YFSETQ in the germline V gene. Trimming cost V 0 bases and J 3 bases; bases outside gene matches: 6. This CDR3 has 16 amino acids. DNA for the CDR3: TGCGCCAGCAGCTTGGTTCCGGGAGGAAACTACAATGAGCAGTTCTTC. Protein sequence: CASSLVPGGNYNEQFF.

The gene calls are TRBV7-9 and TRBJ2-7; unclear D gene. V lost 1 base and J 4 bases, leaving 11 bases between the germline ends. The CDR3 contains 14 residues. CDR1 and CDR2 from the germline V gene are SEHNR and FQNEAQ (reference sequence). The CDR3 sequence: CASSLGPGPYEQYF. The CDR3 DNA reads TGTGCCAGCAGCTTAGGGCCTGGACCTTACGAGCAGTACTTC.